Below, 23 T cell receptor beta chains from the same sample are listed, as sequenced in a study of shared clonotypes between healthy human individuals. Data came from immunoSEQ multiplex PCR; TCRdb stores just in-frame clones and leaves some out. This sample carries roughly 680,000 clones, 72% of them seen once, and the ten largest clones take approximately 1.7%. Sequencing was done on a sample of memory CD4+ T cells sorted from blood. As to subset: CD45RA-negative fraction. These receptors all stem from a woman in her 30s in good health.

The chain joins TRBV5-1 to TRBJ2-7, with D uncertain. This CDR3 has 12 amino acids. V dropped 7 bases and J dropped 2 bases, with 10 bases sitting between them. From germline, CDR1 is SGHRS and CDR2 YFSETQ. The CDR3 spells CASGVGTYEQYF. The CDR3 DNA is TGCGCCAGCGGAGTGGGTACCTACGAGCAGTACTTC.

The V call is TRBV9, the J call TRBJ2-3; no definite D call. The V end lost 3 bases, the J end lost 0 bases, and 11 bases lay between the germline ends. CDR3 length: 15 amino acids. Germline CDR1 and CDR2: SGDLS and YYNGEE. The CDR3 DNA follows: TGTGCCAGCAGCGAAAGGTCTCCTAGCACAGATACGCAGTATTTT. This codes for CASSERSPSTDTQYF.

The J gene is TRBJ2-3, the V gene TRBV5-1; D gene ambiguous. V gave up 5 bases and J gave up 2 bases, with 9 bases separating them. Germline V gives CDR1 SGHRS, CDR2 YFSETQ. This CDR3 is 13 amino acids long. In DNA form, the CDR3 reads TGCGCCAGCAGTCGGAGAGACACAGATACGCAGTATTTT. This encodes CASSRRDTDTQYF.

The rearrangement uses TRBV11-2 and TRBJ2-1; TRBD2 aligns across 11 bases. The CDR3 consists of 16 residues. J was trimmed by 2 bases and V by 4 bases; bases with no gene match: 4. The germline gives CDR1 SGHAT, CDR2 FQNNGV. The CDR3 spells CASSSDSGRAYNEQFF. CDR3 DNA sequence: TGTGCCAGCAGCTCCGATAGCGGGAGGGCCTACAATGAGCAGTTCTTC. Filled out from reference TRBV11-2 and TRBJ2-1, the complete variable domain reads EAGVAQSPRYKIIEKRQSVAFWCNPISGHATLYWYQQILGQGPKLLIQFQNNGVVDDSQLPKDRFSAERLKGVDSTLKIQPAKLEDSAVYLCASSSDSGRAYNEQFFGPGTRLTVL.

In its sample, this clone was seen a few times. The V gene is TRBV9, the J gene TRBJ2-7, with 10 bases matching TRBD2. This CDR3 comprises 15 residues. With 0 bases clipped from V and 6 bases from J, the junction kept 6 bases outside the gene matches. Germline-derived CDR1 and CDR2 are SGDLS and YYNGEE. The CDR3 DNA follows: TGTGCCAGCAGCGTAGCGGCTAGCGGGAGCTTCGAGCAGTACTTC. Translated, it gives CASSVAASGSFEQYF.

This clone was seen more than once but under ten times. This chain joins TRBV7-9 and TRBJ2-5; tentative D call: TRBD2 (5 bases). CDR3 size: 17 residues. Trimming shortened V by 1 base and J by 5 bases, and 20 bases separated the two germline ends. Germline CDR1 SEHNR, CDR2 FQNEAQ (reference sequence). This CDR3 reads CASSLDWAGERSETQYF. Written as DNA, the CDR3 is TGTGCCAGCAGCTTAGATTGGGCCGGGGAAAGGAGCGAGACCCAGTACTTC.

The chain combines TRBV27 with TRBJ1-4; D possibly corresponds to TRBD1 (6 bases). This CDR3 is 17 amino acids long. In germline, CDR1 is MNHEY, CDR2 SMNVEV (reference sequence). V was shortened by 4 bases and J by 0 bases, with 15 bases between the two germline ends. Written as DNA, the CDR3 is TGTGCCAGCAGTTATCGGTCCGGGACACCAACTAATGAAAAACTGTTTTTT. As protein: CASSYRSGTPTNEKLFF.

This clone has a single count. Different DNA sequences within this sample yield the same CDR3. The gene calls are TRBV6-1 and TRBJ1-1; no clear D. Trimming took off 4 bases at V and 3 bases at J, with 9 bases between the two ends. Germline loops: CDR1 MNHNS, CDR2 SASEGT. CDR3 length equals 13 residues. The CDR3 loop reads CASSVRGDTEAFF. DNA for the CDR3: TGTGCCAGCAGTGTACGGGGTGACACTGAAGCTTTCTTT.

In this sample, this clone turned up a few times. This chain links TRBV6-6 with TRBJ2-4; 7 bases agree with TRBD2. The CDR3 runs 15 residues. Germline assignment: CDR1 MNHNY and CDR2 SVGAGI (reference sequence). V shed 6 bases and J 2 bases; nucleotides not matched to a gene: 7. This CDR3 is CASSGRGDSKNIQYF. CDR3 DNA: TGTGCCAGCAGCGGCCGGGGGGATTCCAAAAACATTCAGTACTTC.

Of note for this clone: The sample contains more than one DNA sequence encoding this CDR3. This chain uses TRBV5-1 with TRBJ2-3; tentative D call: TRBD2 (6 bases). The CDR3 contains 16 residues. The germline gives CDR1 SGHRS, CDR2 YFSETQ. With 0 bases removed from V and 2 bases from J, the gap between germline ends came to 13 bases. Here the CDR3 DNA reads TGCGCCAGCAGCTTGGAAGGGCGCGGGGACACAGATACGCAGTATTTT. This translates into CASSLEGRGDTDTQYF. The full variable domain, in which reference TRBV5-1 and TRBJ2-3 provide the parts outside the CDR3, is KAGVTQTPRYLIKTRGQQVTLSCSPISGHRSVSWYQQTPGQGLQFLFEYFSETQRNKGNFPGRFSGRQFSNSRSEMNVSTLELGDSALYLCASSLEGRGDTDTQYFGPGTRLTVL.

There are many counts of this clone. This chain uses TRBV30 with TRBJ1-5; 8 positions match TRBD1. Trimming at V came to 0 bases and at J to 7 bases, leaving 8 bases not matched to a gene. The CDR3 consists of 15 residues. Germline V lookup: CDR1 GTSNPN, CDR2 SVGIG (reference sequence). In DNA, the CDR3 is TGTGCCTGGAGTGTACCCTGGACAGGGAAACAGCCCCAGCATTTT. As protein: CAWSVPWTGKQPQHF.

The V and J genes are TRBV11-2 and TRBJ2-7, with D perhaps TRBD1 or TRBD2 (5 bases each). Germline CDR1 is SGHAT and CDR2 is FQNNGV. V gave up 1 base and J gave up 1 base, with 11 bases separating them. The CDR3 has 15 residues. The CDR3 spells CASSLGDALSYEQYF. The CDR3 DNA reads TGTGCCAGCAGCTTAGGGGACGCCCTTTCCTACGAGCAGTACTTC.

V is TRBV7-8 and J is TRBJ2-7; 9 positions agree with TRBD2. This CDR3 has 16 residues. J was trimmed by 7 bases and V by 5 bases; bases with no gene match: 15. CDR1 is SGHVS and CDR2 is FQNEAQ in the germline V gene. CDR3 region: CASSPARREGRWEQYF. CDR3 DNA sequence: TGTGCCAGCAGCCCCGCCCGGCGGGAGGGCCGGTGGGAGCAGTACTTC.

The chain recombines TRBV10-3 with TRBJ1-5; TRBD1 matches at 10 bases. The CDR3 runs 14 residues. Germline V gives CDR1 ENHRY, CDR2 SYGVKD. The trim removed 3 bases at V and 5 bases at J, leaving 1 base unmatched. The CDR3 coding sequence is TGTGCCATCAGTGATGGGACAGGGGATCAGCCCCAGCATTTT. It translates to CAISDGTGDQPQHF.

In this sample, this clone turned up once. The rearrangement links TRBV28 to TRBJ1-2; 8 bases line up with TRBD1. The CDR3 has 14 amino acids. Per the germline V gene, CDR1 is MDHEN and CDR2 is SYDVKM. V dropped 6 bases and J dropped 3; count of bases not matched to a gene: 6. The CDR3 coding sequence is TGTGCCAGCAGGCCGACAGGGGCTGACTATGGCTACACCTTC. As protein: CASRPTGADYGYTF.

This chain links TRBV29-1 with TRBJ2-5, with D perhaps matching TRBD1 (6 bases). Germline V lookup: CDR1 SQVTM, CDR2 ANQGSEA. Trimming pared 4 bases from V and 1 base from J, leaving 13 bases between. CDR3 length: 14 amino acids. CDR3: CSVVGTPTQETQYF. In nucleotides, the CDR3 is TGCAGCGTTGTTGGGACACCGACCCAAGAGACCCAGTACTTC.

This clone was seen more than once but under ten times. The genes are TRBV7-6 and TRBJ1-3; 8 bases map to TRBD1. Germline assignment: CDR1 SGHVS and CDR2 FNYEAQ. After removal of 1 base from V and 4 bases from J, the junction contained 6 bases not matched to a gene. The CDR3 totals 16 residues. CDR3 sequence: CASSLGAGGDGNTIYF. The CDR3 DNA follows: TGTGCCAGCAGCTTAGGGGCAGGGGGCGACGGAAACACCATATATTTT.

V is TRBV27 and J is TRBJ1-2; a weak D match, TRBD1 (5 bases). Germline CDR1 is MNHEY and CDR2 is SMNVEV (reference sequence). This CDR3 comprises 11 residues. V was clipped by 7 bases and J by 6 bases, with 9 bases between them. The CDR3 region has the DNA TGTGCCAGCATGGGGCGACATGGCTACACCTTC. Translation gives CASMGRHGYTF.

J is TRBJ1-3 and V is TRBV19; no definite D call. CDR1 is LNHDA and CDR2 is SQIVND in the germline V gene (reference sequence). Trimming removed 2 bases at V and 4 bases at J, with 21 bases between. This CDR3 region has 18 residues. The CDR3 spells CASSISWRTEGSGNTIYF. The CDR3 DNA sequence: TGTGCCAGTAGTATATCATGGAGGACCGAGGGTTCCGGAAACACCATATATTTT.

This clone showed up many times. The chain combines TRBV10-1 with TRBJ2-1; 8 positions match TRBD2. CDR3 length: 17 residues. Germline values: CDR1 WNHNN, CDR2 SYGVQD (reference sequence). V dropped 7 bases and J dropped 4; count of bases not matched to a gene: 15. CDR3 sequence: CASNEIVAGRHYNEQFF. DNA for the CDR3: TGCGCCAGCAACGAGATTGTAGCGGGACGACATTACAATGAGCAGTTCTTC.

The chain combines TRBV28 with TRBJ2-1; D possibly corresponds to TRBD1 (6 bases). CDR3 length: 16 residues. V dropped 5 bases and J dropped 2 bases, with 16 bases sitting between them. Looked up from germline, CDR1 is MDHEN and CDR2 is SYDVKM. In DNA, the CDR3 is TGTGCCAGCAGTCCCTCCACTGGACAGACCTACAATGAGCAGTTCTTC. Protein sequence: CASSPSTGQTYNEQFF.

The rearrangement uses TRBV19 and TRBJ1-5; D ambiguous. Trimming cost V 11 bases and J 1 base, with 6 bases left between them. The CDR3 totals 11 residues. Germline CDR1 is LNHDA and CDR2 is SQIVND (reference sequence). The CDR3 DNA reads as TGTGCCCTAAAAAGCAATCAGCCCCAGCATTTT. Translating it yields CALKSNQPQHF.

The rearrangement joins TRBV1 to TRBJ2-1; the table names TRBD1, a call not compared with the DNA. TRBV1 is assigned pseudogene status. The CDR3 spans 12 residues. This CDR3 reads CTQQVPRNEQFF. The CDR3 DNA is TGCACCCAACAGGTTCCGCGGAATGAGCAGTTCTTC.